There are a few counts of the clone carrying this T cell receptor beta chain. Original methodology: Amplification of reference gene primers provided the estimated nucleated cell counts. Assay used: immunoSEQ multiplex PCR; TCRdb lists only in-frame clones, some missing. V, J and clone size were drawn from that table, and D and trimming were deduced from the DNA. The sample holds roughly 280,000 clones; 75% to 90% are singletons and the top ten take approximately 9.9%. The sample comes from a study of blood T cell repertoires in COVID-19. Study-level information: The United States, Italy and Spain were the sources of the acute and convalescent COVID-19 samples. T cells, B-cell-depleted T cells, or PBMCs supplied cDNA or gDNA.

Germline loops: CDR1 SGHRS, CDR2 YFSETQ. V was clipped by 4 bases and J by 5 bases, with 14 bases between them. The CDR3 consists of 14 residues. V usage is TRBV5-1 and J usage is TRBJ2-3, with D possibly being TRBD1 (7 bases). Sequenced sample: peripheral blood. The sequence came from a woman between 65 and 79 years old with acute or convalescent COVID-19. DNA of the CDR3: TGCGCCAGCAGCATTAACAGGGGAGGAGATACGCAGTATTTT. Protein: CASSINRGGDTQYF. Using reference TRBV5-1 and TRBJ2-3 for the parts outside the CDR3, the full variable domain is KAGVTQTPRYLIKTRGQQVTLSCSPISGHRSVSWYQQTPGQGLQFLFEYFSETQRNKGNFPGRFSGRQFSNSRSEMNVSTLELGDSALYLCASSINRGGDTQYFGPGTRLTVL.